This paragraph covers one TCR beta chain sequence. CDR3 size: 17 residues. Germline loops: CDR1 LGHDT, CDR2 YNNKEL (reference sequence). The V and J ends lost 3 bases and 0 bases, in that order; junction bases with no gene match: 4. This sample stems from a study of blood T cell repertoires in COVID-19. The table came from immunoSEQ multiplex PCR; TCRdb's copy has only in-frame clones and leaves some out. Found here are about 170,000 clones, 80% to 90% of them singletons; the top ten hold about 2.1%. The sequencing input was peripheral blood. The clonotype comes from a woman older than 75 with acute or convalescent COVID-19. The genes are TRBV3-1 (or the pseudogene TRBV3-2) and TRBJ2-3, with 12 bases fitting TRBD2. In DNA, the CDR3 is TGTGCCAGCAGCCATAGGACTAGCGGGACTAGCACAGATACGCAGTATTTT. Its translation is CASSHRTSGTSTDTQYF.